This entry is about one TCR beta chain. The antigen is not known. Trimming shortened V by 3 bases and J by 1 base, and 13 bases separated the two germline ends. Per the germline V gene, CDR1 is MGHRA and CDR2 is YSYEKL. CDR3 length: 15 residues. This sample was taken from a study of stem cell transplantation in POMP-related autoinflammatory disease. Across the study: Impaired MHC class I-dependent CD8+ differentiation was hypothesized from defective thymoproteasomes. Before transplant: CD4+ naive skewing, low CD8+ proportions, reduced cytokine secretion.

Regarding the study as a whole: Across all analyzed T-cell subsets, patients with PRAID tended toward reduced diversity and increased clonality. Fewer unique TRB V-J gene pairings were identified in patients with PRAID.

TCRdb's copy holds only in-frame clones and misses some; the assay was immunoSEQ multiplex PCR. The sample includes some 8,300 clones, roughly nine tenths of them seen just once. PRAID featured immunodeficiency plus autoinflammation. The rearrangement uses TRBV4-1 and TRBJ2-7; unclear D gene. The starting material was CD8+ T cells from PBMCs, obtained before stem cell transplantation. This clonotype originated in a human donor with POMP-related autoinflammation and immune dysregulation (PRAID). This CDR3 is CASSHLEVGSYEQYF. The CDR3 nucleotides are TGCGCCAGCAGCCACCTAGAAGTCGGATCCTACGAGCAGTACTTC.